The clone carrying this TCR beta chain was counted only a few times. Its antigen remains unknown. With 60 Vbeta and 13 Jbeta primers, the PCR was carried out. Using immunoSEQ multiplex PCR, the repertoire was profiled, and TCRdb retains in-frame clones only, with some absent. Of 200,000 to 250,000 clones in the sample, 82% were seen once. This sample is part of a study of cytomegalovirus exposure and HLA in healthy donors. For the study at large: Findings of an earlier analysis included about 120 million unique TCR beta sequences from roughly 200 million T cells.

Study-wide findings and caveats: A later analysis by the authors found several of the most significant clusters apparently linked to common viral pathogens.

The sequencing input was PBMCs. The source of this sequence is a woman in her forties in good health and CMV-seropositive.

The CDR3 nucleotides read TGTGCCAGCAAGGGGGGGCTAGGCACTGAAGCTTTCTTT. Encoded protein: CASKGGLGTEAFF. The chain uses TRBV6-1 and TRBJ1-1; TRBD1 is a possible D gene (6 bases). The CDR3 is 13 residues long. Looked up from germline, CDR1 is MNHNS and CDR2 is SASEGT. Between the trimmed V and J ends, which lost 7 bases and 4 bases, there was a span of 13 bases.